These 10 T cell receptor beta chains were all obtained from the same sample, sequenced in a study of T cells in Graves' hyperthyroidism and ophthalmopathy. The CDR3 regions of TCR beta were amplified from RNA transcripts. TCR CDR3 regions were first amplified by RT-PCR with HTBI primers. In TCRdb, the multiplex PCR reads were re-called with MiXCR into one record per CDR3 protein. The profile shows approximately 590,000 distinct CDR3 sequences, about a sixth of them singletons. Sequenced input: blood. The receptors originated from a woman aged 25 to 45 with Graves' hyperthyroidism.

This clonotype was seen more than once but under ten times. The chain combines TRBV5-4 with TRBJ2-7, with 8 bases identical to TRBD2. The CDR3 has 16 residues. The germline gives CDR1 SGHNT, CDR2 YYREEE (reference sequence). J lost 2 bases, V lost 0 bases, and 7 bases had no gene match. The CDR3 nucleotides are TGTGCCAGCAGCTTGGCGGCGGGGGGCGCGACCTACGAGCAGTACTTC. Protein: CASSLAAGGATYEQYF.

With respect to this clonotype: A much bigger clone sits one base away, suggesting this may be a read error. The chain is built from TRBV4-1 and TRBJ2-1; no reliable D call. Germline loops: CDR1 MGHRA, CDR2 YSYEKL. CDR3 length equals 15 residues. The germline V and J ends were trimmed by 4 bases and 9 bases, with 19 bases remaining between them. CDR3 nucleotide sequence: TGCGCCAGCAGCCGTTCTGCGTGGGATGCAGGTGAGCAGTTCTTC. This codes for CASSRSAWDAGEQFF.

The rearrangement uses TRBV20-1 and TRBJ1-1, with unresolved D. The CDR3 is 14 residues long. Per the germline V gene, CDR1 is DFQATT and CDR2 is SNEGSKA (reference sequence). Trimming took off 1 base at V and 5 bases at J, with 14 bases between the two ends. DNA of the CDR3: TGCAGTGCTAGAGTCTCCCGAGGAACGACTGAAGCTTTCTTT. Translating it yields CSARVSRGTTEAFF.

CDR3 amino acids: CASSPESGTSGSRAGELFF. CDR3 bases: TGTGCCAGCAGCCCAGAATCGGGGACTAGCGGGAGTAGGGCCGGGGAGCTGTTTTTT. The rearrangement uses TRBV9 and TRBJ2-2; the match to TRBD2 covers 14 bases. The germline V gene encodes CDR1 SGDLS and CDR2 YYNGEE. There are 19 residues in the CDR3. V dropped 4 bases and J dropped 6; count of bases not matched to a gene: 14.

Only a few counts were recorded for this clonotype. This sequence joins TRBV30 and TRBJ1-1, with 11 bases that match TRBD1. After removal of 5 bases from V and 11 bases from J, the junction contained 19 bases not matched to a gene. The V gene's germline CDR1 is GTSNPN and CDR2 SVGIG (reference sequence). The CDR3 is made up of 16 amino acids. CDR3 sequence reads: CAWAGPLGQGARGAFF. CDR3 bases: TGTGCCTGGGCTGGCCCCCTTGGACAGGGGGCACGGGGGGCTTTCTTT. The full variable domain, its missing parts supplied by reference TRBV30 and TRBJ1-1, is SQTIHQWPATLVQPVGSPLSLECTVEGTSNPNLYWYRQAAGRGLQLLFYSVGIGQISSEVPQNLSASRPQDRQFILSSKKLLLSDSGFYLCAWAGPLGQGARGAFFGQGTRLTVV.

J is TRBJ2-1 and V is TRBV7-2; TRBD1 agrees at 9 bases. The V segment lost 1 base and the J segment 6 bases; nucleotides outside the gene matches: 7. The CDR3 sequence is 16 residues long. Looked up from germline, CDR1 is SGHTA and CDR2 is FQGNSA. CDR3 DNA sequence: TGTGCCAGCAGCTTAGACACAGGGGGCGGACTCAATGAGCAGTTCTTC. Protein sequence: CASSLDTGGGLNEQFF.

About this clonotype: At one of its ends the junction is not consistent with the germline gene, which may arise from a read error. This sequence joins TRBV28 and TRBJ2-1; TRBD2 might be the D (5 bases). Germline values: CDR1 MDHEN, CDR2 SYDVKM. The CDR3 sequence is 13 residues long. The CDR3 DNA follows: TGTGCCAGCGGTTCGCGACTACCCAATGAGCAATTCTTC. Translation gives CASGSRLPNEQFF.

The genes are TRBV5-1 and TRBJ2-7; the match to TRBD2 covers 13 bases. Germline CDR1 and CDR2: SGHRS and YFSETQ. With V trimmed by 0 bases and J by 0 bases, 6 bases remained unmatched. The CDR3 length is 18 residues. The CDR3 here is CASSLGILAGGSSYEQYF. CDR3 DNA sequence: TGCGCCAGCAGCTTGGGGATACTAGCGGGAGGGAGCTCCTACGAGCAGTACTTC.

The sample holds many counts of this clonotype. This chain joins TRBV29-1 and TRBJ2-1; D might be TRBD2 (6 bases). From germline, CDR1 is SQVTM and CDR2 ANQGSEA. The CDR3 totals 14 residues. The CDR3 nucleotides are TGCAGGGCGGGAAAGGGCAATTCCTACAATGAGCAGTTCTTC. Its translation is CRAGKGNSYNEQFF.

This clonotype appeared a few times. The chain is built from TRBV12-5 and TRBJ2-1, with D possibly TRBD1 on 6 matching bases. This CDR3 contains 14 residues. The ends were cut back, 9 bases at V and 0 bases at J, with 12 bases in the middle. The germline gives CDR1 LGHNT, CDR2 FRNRAP. The CDR3: CASGGQSSYNEQFF. CDR3 DNA sequence: TGTGCTAGCGGCGGACAGAGCTCCTACAATGAGCAGTTCTTC.